The 10 T cell receptor beta chains given below trace back to one sample, sequenced in a study of OX40 agonist ivuxolimab in advanced cancers. Some clones are missing from TCRdb's copy, which holds only in-frame ones; the method was immunoSEQ multiplex PCR. The sample has approximately 87,000 clones, under 95% seen once. Sequences were derived from CD4+ or CD8+ T cells sorted from blood, sampled in a trial of the OX40 agonist ivuxolimab. These TCRs come from an adult with an advanced solid tumor such as melanoma, head and neck, liver or kidney cancer.

This clone was detected only a few times. The chain employs TRBV7-8 and TRBJ1-1; the D is unclear. Germline CDR1 SGHVS, CDR2 FQNEAQ. This CDR3 region has 20 residues. The germline V and J ends were trimmed by 10 bases and 1 base, with 34 bases remaining between them. CDR3 residues: CATNPISPPDPGWKNTEAFF. For the CDR3, the DNA is TGTGCCACCAACCCTATAAGTCCCCCGGACCCCGGGTGGAAGAACACTGAAGCTTTCTTT.

The CDR3 sequence: CASSETYNEQYF. DNA of the CDR3: TGTGCCAGCAGTGAAACCTACAACGAGCAGTACTTC. This chain connects TRBV2 to TRBJ2-7, with D unclear. Trimming pared 2 bases from V and 5 bases from J, leaving 7 bases between. Germline CDR1 SNHLY, CDR2 FYNNEI. The CDR3 totals 12 residues. The full variable domain, its missing parts supplied by reference TRBV2 and TRBJ2-7, is EPEVTQTPSHQVTQMGQEVILRCVPISNHLYFYWYRQILGQKVEFLVSFYNNEISEKSEIFDDQFSVERPDGSNFTLKIRSTKLEDSAMYFCASSETYNEQYFGPGTRLTVT.

The chain uses TRBV14 and TRBJ2-1; no firm D call. CDR3 length equals 15 residues. CDR1 SGHDN and CDR2 FVKESK come from the germline V gene. With 0 bases removed from V and 1 base from J, the gap between germline ends came to 7 bases. The CDR3 region has the DNA TGTGCCAGCAGCCAAGACGCTAGGTCCTACAATGAGCAGTTCTTC. Its protein product is CASSQDARSYNEQFF. Filled out from reference TRBV14 and TRBJ2-1, the complete variable domain reads EAGVTQFPSHSVIEKGQTVTLRCDPISGHDNLYWYRRVMGKEIKFLLHFVKESKQDESGMPNNRFLAERTGGTYSTLKVQPAELEDSGVYFCASSQDARSYNEQFFGPGTRLTVL.

The genes are TRBV5-4 and TRBJ2-7; D unclear. Trimming removed 4 bases from V and 0 bases from J, with 5 bases in between. The CDR3 is 12 amino acids. Per the germline V gene, CDR1 is SGHNT and CDR2 is YYREEE (reference sequence). CDR3: CASSLLSYEQYF. The CDR3 DNA follows: TGTGCCAGCAGCCTCCTCTCCTACGAGCAGTACTTC. Supplemented by reference TRBV5-4 and TRBJ2-7, the full variable domain reads ETGVTQSPTHLIKTRGQQVTLRCSSQSGHNTVSWYQQALGQGPQFIFQYYREEENGRGNFPPRFSGLQFPNYSSELNVNALELDDSALYLCASSLLSYEQYFGPGTRLTVT.

The rearrangement joins TRBV6-5 to TRBJ1-1, with D possibly TRBD1 on 6 matching bases. Trimming cost V 5 bases and J 5 bases, with 15 bases left between them. Germline V gives CDR1 MNHEY, CDR2 SVGAGI. This CDR3 has 14 amino acids. The CDR3 DNA sequence: TGTGCCAGCAGTCAAGACAGGAGATTAACTGAAGCTTTCTTT. Translated: CASSQDRRLTEAFF.

This rearrangement joins TRBV7-2 to TRBJ2-3; D possibly corresponds to TRBD2 (5 bases). Germline values: CDR1 SGHTA, CDR2 FQGNSA. This CDR3 region has 18 residues. V was pared by 1 base and J by 2 bases, with 19 bases between. Here the CDR3 reads CASSLGGGLLPSTDTQYF. Written as DNA, the CDR3 is TGTGCCAGCAGCTTAGGAGGCGGACTCCTCCCCTCCACAGATACGCAGTATTTT.

The J gene is TRBJ1-5, the V gene TRBV5-6; 10 bases agree with TRBD1. The CDR3 sequence is 15 residues long. V trimming: 3 bases; J trimming: 2 bases; junction bases outside the gene matches: 2. Germline lookup yields CDR1 SGHDT and CDR2 YYEEEE. The CDR3 reads CASSSGTGGNQPQHF. The CDR3 DNA sequence: TGTGCCAGCAGCTCCGGGACAGGGGGCAATCAGCCCCAGCATTTT.

The chain couples TRBV4-2 to TRBJ1-1, with 8 bases that match TRBD1. V gave up 1 base and J gave up 2 bases; unmatched junction bases: 6. The germline V gene encodes CDR1 LGHNA and CDR2 YNFKEQ. The CDR3 consists of 16 residues. The CDR3 is CASSQGGGQGNTEAFF. CDR3 coding DNA: TGTGCCAGCAGCCAAGGAGGAGGACAGGGCAACACTGAAGCTTTCTTT.

The chain has TRBV19 and TRBJ2-7; 7 bases are a match to TRBD1. Germline values: CDR1 LNHDA, CDR2 SQIVND (reference sequence). The length of the CDR3 is 14 residues. Trimming at V came to 3 bases and at J to 6 bases, leaving 8 bases not matched to a gene. CDR3 DNA: TGTGCCAGTAGTATCGACAGGGCCGATCCCGAGCAGTACTTC. It yields the protein CASSIDRADPEQYF.

This chain connects TRBV29-1 to TRBJ2-1; 10 bases align to TRBD1. The CDR3 runs to 15 residues. V shed 0 bases and J 10 bases; nucleotides not matched to a gene: 9. Per the germline V gene, CDR1 is SQVTM and CDR2 is ANQGSEA. For the CDR3, the DNA is TGCAGCGTTGAAGACCGGGACAGGGGACTAGTGGAGCAGTTCTTC. Translating it yields CSVEDRDRGLVEQFF.